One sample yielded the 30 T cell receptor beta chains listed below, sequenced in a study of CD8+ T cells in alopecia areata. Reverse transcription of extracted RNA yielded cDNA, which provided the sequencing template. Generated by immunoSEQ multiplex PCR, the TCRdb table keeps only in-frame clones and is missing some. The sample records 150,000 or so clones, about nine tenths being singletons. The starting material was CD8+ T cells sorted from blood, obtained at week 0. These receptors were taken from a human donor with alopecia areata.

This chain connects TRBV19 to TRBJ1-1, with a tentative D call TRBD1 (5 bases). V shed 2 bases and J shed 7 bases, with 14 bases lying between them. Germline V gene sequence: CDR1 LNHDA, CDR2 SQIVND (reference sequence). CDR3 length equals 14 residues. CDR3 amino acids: CASSIRSGGIEAFF. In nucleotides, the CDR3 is TGTGCCAGTAGTATACGATCTGGGGGAATTGAAGCTTTCTTT.

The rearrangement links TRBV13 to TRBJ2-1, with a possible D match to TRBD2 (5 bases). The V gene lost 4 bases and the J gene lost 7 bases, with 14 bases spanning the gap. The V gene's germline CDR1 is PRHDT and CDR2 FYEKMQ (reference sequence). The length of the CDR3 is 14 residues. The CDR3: CASSSGLKRNEQFF. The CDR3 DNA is TGTGCCAGCAGCTCCGGACTGAAAAGGAATGAGCAGTTCTTC.

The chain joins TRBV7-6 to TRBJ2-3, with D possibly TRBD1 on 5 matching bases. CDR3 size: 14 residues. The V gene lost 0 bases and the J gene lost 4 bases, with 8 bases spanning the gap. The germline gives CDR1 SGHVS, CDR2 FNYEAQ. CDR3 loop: CASSLAPGSDTQYF. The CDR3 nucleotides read TGTGCCAGCAGCTTAGCGCCAGGGTCAGATACGCAGTATTTT.

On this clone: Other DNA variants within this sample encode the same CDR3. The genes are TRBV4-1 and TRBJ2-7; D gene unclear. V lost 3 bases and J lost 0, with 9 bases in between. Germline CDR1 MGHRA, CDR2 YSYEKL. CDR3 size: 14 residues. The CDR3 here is CASSQKDFSYEQYF. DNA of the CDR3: TGCGCCAGCAGCCAGAAGGATTTCTCCTACGAGCAGTACTTC.

CDR3 region: CASSSGEGDTEAFF. The CDR3 DNA reads TGCGCCAGCAGCTCCGGGGAGGGGGACACTGAAGCTTTCTTT. The chain is built from TRBV5-1 and TRBJ1-1, with a weak D call TRBD1 (6 bases). There are 14 residues in the CDR3. CDR1 is SGHRS, CDR2 YFSETQ, per germline. V was trimmed by 3 bases and J by 3 bases, leaving 12 bases between them.

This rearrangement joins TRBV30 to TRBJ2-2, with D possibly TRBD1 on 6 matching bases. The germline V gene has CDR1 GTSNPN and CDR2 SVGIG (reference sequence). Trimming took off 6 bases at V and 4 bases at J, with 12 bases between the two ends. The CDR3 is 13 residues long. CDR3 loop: CACDRSSTGELFF. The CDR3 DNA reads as TGTGCCTGCGACAGGTCTTCCACCGGGGAGCTGTTTTTT. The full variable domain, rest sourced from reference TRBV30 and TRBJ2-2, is SQTIHQWPATLVQPVGSPLSLECTVEGTSNPNLYWYRQAAGRGLQLLFYSVGIGQISSEVPQNLSASRPQDRQFILSSKKLLLSDSGFYLCACDRSSTGELFFGEGSRLTVL.

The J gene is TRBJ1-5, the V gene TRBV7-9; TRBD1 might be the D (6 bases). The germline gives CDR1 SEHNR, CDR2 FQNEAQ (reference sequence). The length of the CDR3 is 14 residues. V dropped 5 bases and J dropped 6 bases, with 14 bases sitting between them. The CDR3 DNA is TGTGCCAGCAGCCCGAATACAGGGTCTCAGCCCCAGCATTTT. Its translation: CASSPNTGSQPQHF.

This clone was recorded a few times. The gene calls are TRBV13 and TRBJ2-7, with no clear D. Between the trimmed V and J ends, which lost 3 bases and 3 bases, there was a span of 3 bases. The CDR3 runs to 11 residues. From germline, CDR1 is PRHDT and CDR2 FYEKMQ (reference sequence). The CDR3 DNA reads TGTGCCAGCAGCTTCCGCTACGAGCAGTACTTC. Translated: CASSFRYEQYF.

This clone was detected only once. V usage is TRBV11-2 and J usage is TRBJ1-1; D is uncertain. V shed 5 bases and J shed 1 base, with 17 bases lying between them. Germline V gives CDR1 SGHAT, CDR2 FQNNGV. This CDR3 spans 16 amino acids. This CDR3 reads CASSPIAETPNTEAFF. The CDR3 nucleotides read TGTGCCAGCAGCCCAATAGCAGAAACACCGAACACTGAAGCTTTCTTT.

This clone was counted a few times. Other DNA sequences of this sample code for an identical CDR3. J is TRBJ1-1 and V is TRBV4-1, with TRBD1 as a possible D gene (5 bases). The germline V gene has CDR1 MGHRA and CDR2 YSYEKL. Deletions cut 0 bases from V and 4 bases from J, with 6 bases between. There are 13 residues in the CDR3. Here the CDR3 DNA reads TGCGCCAGCAGCCAAGATAGGGGCACTGAAGCTTTCTTT. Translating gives CASSQDRGTEAFF.

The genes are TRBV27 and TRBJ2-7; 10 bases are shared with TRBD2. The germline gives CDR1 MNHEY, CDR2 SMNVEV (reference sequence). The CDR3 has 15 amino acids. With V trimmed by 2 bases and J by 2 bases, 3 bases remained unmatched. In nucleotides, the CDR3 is TGTGCCAGCAGTTTACCGGGACTAGCGCCCTACGAGCAGTACTTC. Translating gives CASSLPGLAPYEQYF.

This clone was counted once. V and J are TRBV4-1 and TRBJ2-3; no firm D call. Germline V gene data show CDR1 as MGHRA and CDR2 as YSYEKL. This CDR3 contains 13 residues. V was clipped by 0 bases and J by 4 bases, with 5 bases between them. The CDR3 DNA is TGCGCCAGCAGCCAAGAGTTGCCAGATACGCAGTATTTT. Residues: CASSQELPDTQYF.

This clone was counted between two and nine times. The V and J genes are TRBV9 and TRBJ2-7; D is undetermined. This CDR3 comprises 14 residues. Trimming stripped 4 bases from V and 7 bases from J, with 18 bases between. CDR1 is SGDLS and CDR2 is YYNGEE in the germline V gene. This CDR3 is CASSPFDTRSEQYF. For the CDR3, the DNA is TGTGCCAGCAGCCCTTTCGATACCCGCAGTGAGCAGTACTTC.

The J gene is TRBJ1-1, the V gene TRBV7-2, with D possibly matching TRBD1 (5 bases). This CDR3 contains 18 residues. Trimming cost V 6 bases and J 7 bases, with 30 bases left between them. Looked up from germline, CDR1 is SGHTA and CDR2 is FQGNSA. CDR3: CASRQFPPKVKGKNEAFF. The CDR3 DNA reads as TGTGCCAGCAGACAATTTCCCCCTAAGGTCAAGGGGAAAAATGAAGCTTTCTTT.

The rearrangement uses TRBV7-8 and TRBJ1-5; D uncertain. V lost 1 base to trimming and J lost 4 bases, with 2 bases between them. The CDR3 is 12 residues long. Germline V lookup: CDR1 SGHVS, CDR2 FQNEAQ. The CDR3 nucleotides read TGTGCCAGCAGCTTAGTGAATCAGCCCCAGCATTTT. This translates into CASSLVNQPQHF.

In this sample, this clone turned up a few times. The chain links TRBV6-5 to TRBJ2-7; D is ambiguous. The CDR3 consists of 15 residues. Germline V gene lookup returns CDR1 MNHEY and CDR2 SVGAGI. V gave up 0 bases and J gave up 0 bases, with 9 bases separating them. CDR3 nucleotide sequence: TGTGCCAGCAGTTACTCGGGTGGCACCTCCTACGAGCAGTACTTC. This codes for CASSYSGGTSYEQYF.

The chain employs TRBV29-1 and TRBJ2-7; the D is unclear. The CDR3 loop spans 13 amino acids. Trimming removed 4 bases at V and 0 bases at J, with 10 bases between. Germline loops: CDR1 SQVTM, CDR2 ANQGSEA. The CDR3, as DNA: TGCAGCGTTGGCACAGTGAACTCCTACGAGCAGTACTTC. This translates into CSVGTVNSYEQYF.

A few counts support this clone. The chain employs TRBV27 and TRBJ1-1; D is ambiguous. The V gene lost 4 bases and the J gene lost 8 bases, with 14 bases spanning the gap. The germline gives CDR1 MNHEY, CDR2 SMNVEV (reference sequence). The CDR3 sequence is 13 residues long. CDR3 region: CASSSGPYGEAFF. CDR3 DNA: TGTGCCAGCAGTTCTGGACCCTACGGGGAAGCTTTCTTT.

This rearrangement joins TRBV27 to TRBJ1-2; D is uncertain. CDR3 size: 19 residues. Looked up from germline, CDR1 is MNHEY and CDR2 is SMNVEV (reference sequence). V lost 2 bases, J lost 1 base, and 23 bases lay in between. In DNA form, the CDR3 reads TGTGCCAGCAGTTTACGACCAATTGGAGGGAGGATGGGTAACTATGGCTACACCTTC. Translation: CASSLRPIGGRMGNYGYTF.

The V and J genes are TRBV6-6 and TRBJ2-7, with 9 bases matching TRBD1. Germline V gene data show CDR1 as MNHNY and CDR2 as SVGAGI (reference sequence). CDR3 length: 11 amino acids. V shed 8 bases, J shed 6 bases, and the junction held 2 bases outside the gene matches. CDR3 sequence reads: CASETGGEQYF. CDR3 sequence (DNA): TGTGCCAGCGAGACAGGGGGCGAGCAGTACTTC.

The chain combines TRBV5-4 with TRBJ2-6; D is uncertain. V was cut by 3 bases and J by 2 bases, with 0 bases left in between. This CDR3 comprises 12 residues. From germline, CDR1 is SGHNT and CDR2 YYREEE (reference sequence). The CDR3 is CASSSGANVLTF. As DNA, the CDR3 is TGTGCCAGCAGCTCTGGGGCCAACGTCCTGACTTTC.

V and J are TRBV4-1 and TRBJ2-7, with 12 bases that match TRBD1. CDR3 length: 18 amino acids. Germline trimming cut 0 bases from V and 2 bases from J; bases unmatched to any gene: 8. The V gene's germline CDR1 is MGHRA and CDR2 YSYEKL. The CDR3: CASSQDPGTGGLAYEQYF. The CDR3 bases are TGCGCCAGCAGCCAAGATCCCGGGACAGGGGGCCTCGCCTACGAGCAGTACTTC.

The CDR3 reads CASSLSLAAPSYNEQFF. CDR3 nucleotide sequence: TGTGCCAGCAGCTTAAGTCTGGCGGCCCCCTCCTACAATGAGCAGTTCTTC. The rearrangement links TRBV7-2 to TRBJ2-1; no reliable D call. The CDR3 is 17 residues long. V lost 2 bases and J lost 0, with 14 bases in between. Germline CDR1 reads SGHTA; CDR2 reads FQGNSA.

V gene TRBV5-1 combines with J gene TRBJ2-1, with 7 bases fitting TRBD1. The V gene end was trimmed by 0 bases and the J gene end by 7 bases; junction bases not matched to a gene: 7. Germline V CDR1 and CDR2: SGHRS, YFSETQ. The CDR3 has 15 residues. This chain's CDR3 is CASSLDRGRINEQFF. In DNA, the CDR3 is TGCGCCAGCAGCTTGGACAGGGGCAGGATAAATGAGCAGTTCTTC.

DNA for the CDR3: TGTGCCAGTAACCAGAACATGAACACTGAAGCTTTCTTT. This translates into CASNQNMNTEAFF. This chain joins TRBV19 and TRBJ1-1; D is undetermined. Germline values: CDR1 LNHDA, CDR2 SQIVND (reference sequence). This CDR3 has 13 amino acids. The V end lost 7 bases, the J end lost 0 bases, and 9 bases lay between the germline ends.

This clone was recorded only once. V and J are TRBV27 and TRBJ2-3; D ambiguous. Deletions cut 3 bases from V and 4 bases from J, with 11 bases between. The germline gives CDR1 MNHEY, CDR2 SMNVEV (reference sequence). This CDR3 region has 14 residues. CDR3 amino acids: CASSFFGNADTQYF. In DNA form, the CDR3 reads TGTGCCAGCAGTTTTTTTGGAAACGCAGATACGCAGTATTTT.

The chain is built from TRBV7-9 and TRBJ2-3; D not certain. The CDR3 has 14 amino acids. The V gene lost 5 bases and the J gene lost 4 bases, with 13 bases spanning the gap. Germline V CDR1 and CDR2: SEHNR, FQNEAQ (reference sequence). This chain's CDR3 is CASSPVGSADTQYF. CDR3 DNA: TGTGCCAGCAGCCCGGTGGGGTCGGCAGATACGCAGTATTTT.

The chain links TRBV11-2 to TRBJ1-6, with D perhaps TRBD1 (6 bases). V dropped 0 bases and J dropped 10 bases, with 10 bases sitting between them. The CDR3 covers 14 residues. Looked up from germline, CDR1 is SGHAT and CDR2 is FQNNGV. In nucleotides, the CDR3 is TGTGCCAGCAGCTTAGAGGGACATAGATCACCCCTCCACTTT. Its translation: CASSLEGHRSPLHF.

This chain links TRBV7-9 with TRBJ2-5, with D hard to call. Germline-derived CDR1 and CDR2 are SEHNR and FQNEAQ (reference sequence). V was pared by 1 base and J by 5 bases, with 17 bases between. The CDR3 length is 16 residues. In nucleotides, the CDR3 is TGTGCCAGCAGCTTAGAGTTTATGGATCTCTTGGAGACCCAGTACTTC. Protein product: CASSLEFMDLLETQYF.

Here the CDR3 reads CASSQLWMNTGELFF. Written as DNA, the CDR3 is TGCGCCAGCAGCCAATTATGGATGAACACCGGGGAGCTGTTTTTT. V usage is TRBV4-1 and J usage is TRBJ2-2; D call uncertain. The germline CDR1 and CDR2 sequences are MGHRA and YSYEKL. The V end was cut by 2 bases, the J end by 1 base, with 8 bases between. This CDR3 has 15 amino acids.